The 25 T cell receptor beta chains given below trace back to one sample, sequenced in a study of shared clonotypes between healthy human individuals. Assay used: immunoSEQ multiplex PCR; TCRdb lists only in-frame clones, some missing. Of approximately 1.9 million clones in the sample, approximately 92% were seen once. CD45RO-negative, CCR7-selected cells formed the naive CD8 fraction, which excluded terminally differentiated effector memory CD45RA+ cells. Sequencing was performed on naive CD8+ T cells from PBMCs. All receptors derive from a man between 18 and 35 years old in good health. Some clones in this sample may be carry-over from other donors' samples.

About this clone itself: Additional DNA sequences in this sample encode the identical CDR3. V and J are TRBV28 and TRBJ2-1; D may be TRBD2 (5 bases). The germline gives CDR1 MDHEN, CDR2 SYDVKM. Trimming pared 3 bases from V and 0 bases from J, leaving 6 bases between. This CDR3 is 14 amino acids long. The CDR3 spells CASSLLASYNEQFF. The CDR3 nucleotides read TGTGCCAGCAGTTTGCTAGCCTCCTACAATGAGCAGTTCTTC.

The chain carries TRBV29-1 and TRBJ2-3; TRBD1 or TRBD2 may be the D gene (7 bases each). V lost 4 bases and J lost 2, with 16 bases in between. Germline V gives CDR1 SQVTM, CDR2 ANQGSEA. The CDR3 length is 15 residues. The CDR3 loop is CSVAGGDSSTDTQYF. The CDR3, as DNA: TGCAGCGTTGCTGGGGGGGACAGTTCCACAGATACGCAGTATTTT.

In DNA form, the CDR3 reads TGTGCCAGCAGTTTATTAGGCCCAGGTGGGCTAGCGGGATTAAACGAGCAGTACTTC. Amino acids: CASSLLGPGGLAGLNEQYF. The genes are TRBV27 and TRBJ2-7; TRBD2 aligns across 9 bases. The junction had 18 bases not matched to a gene; V was cut back by 1 base and J by 5 bases. The CDR3 has 19 amino acids. From germline, CDR1 is MNHEY and CDR2 SMNVEV (reference sequence).

The rearrangement joins TRBV13 to TRBJ2-7; 10 positions match TRBD2. The germline V gene encodes CDR1 PRHDT and CDR2 FYEKMQ (reference sequence). Trimming cost V 5 bases and J 1 base; bases outside gene matches: 5. This CDR3 is built from 15 residues. Here the CDR3 reads CASSLAGDLSYEQYF. CDR3 sequence (DNA): TGTGCCAGCAGCCTAGCGGGAGACTTGTCCTACGAGCAGTACTTC.

In its sample, this clone was seen many times. The chain links TRBV7-9 to TRBJ2-2; TRBD2 aligns across 13 bases. Germline assignment: CDR1 SEHNR and CDR2 FQNEAQ (reference sequence). The CDR3 runs 19 residues. The junction had 10 bases not matched to a gene; V was cut back by 5 bases and J by 1 base. DNA for the CDR3: TGTGCCAGCAGCCCTAGCCCTAGGACTAGCGGGAGGAACACCGGGGAGCTGTTTTTT. It specifies CASSPSPRTSGRNTGELFF.

The chain couples TRBV2 to TRBJ2-1, with a tentative D call TRBD2 (6 bases). The length of the CDR3 is 16 residues. V was cut by 6 bases and J by 8 bases, with 23 bases left in between. Germline V lookup: CDR1 SNHLY, CDR2 FYNNEI. The CDR3 reads CASRSTSGWLSDEQFF. The CDR3 nucleotides read TGTGCCAGCAGGTCCACGAGCGGGTGGCTTAGCGATGAGCAGTTCTTC.

The chain is built from TRBV28 and TRBJ1-1, with D maybe TRBD1 (6 bases). Germline CDR1 MDHEN, CDR2 SYDVKM. There are 14 residues in the CDR3. Trimming stripped 6 bases from V and 4 bases from J, with 15 bases between. The CDR3 DNA reads TGTGCCAGCAGGAACGACAGGCGGAGCACTGAAGCTTTCTTT. This codes for CASRNDRRSTEAFF.

About this clone itself: An end of the junction does not agree with germline; a read error may underlie this. V gene TRBV7-9 combines with J gene TRBJ2-7; D not resolved. Looked up from germline, CDR1 is SEHNR and CDR2 is FQNEAQ (reference sequence). CDR3 length: 13 amino acids. The CDR3 bases are TGTGCCACCAGCCGGCCCCTCTCCTACGAGCAGTACTTC. Amino acid sequence: CATSRPLSYEQYF.

This chain connects TRBV2 to TRBJ2-7, with a tentative D call TRBD2 (6 bases). The CDR3 loop spans 14 amino acids. V lost 4 bases and J 7 bases, leaving 17 bases between the germline ends. Germline CDR1 reads SNHLY; CDR2 reads FYNNEI. The CDR3 bases are TGTGCCAGCAGTGTGGTACTGGCCGGGAGTGAGCAGTACTTC. It encodes CASSVVLAGSEQYF.

This rearrangement joins TRBV27 to TRBJ2-7; possible D gene TRBD1, 6 bases. The CDR3 loop spans 15 amino acids. The V gene lost 2 bases and the J gene lost 1 base, with 12 bases spanning the gap. Germline CDR1 is MNHEY and CDR2 is SMNVEV (reference sequence). The CDR3 DNA reads TGTGCCAGCAGTTTAGGGGGCTGGGGGTCCTACGAGCAGTACTTC. It specifies CASSLGGWGSYEQYF.

The chain employs TRBV19 and TRBJ1-5; tentatively, D is TRBD1 (5 bases). The length of the CDR3 is 11 residues. V gave up 4 bases and J gave up 11 bases, with 9 bases separating them. The germline V gene encodes CDR1 LNHDA and CDR2 SQIVND (reference sequence). In DNA form, the CDR3 reads TGTGCCAGTAGTAAATTGGGGGCCCAGCATTTT. This gives the protein CASSKLGAQHF.

This chain links TRBV14 with TRBJ2-7; weak D call: TRBD2 (6 bases). Trimming removed 0 bases from V and 7 bases from J, with 16 bases in between. Germline V gene lookup returns CDR1 SGHDN and CDR2 FVKESK. The CDR3 runs to 15 residues. The DNA for the CDR3 is TGTGCCAGCAGCCAAGAGCGGGGTTCCCCTGGGGAGCAGTACTTC. It encodes CASSQERGSPGEQYF.

As regards this clone: Other DNA sequences in this specimen translate into the identical CDR3. The chain joins TRBV19 to TRBJ2-7, with D perhaps matching TRBD2 (6 bases). The germline CDR1 and CDR2 sequences are LNHDA and SQIVND (reference sequence). Trimming took off 9 bases at V and 2 bases at J, with 14 bases between the two ends. The CDR3 spans 13 residues. CDR3 region: CASSIAVTYEQYF. CDR3 nucleotide sequence: TGTGCCAGCTCAATAGCGGTTACCTACGAGCAGTACTTC.

This clone was detected once. Here the CDR3 reads CAGPTSTGTSYNEQFF. The CDR3 region has the DNA TGTGCCGGACCCACGTCGACCGGGACTTCTTACAATGAGCAGTTCTTC. The chain carries TRBV2 and TRBJ2-1; D is possibly TRBD2 (6 bases). CDR1 is SNHLY, CDR2 FYNNEI, per germline. Trimming cost V 11 bases and J 4 bases, with 24 bases left between them. The CDR3 contains 16 residues. Together with reference TRBV2 and TRBJ2-1, the CDR3 gives the full variable domain: EPEVTQTPSHQVTQMGQEVILRCVPISNHLYFYWYRQILGQKVEFLVSFYNNEISEKSEIFDDQFSVERPDGSNFTLKIRSTKLEDSAMYFCAGPTSTGTSYNEQFFGPGTRLTVL.

The chain links TRBV27 to TRBJ2-7; 13 nucleotides line up with TRBD2. The length of the CDR3 is 16 residues. V shed 6 bases, J shed 5 bases, and the junction held 10 bases outside the gene matches. Germline CDR1 is MNHEY and CDR2 is SMNVEV (reference sequence). As DNA, the CDR3 is TGTGCCAGCAGCGGGACTAGCGGGAAAGTGTGGAACGAGCAGTACTTC. Translation: CASSGTSGKVWNEQYF.

This chain connects TRBV2 to TRBJ1-2, with 9 bases matching TRBD1. The trim removed 6 bases at V and 5 bases at J, leaving 4 bases unmatched. Per germline, CDR1 SNHLY and CDR2 FYNNEI. This CDR3 comprises 13 residues. For the CDR3, the DNA is TGTGCCAGCAGAGGGACAGGGATATATGGCTACACCTTC. As protein: CASRGTGIYGYTF.

The chain carries TRBV6-5 and TRBJ2-7, with 9 bases that match TRBD1. This CDR3 is built from 15 residues. V lost 6 bases and J lost 5; bases outside the gene matches: 11. Germline V CDR1 and CDR2: MNHEY, SVGAGI. The CDR3 loop is CASSPRQGVHHEQYF. CDR3 bases: TGTGCCAGCAGCCCCAGACAGGGGGTACACCACGAGCAGTACTTC.

The chain employs TRBV19 and TRBJ2-7, with D perhaps given as TRBD1 or TRBD2 (5 bases each). CDR1 LNHDA and CDR2 SQIVND come from the germline V gene (reference sequence). Trimming took 4 bases from V and 5 from J, leaving 12 bases between them. The CDR3 has 13 amino acids. CDR3 DNA: TGTGCCAGTAGTAGTGAGGGGACCCACGAGCAGTACTTC. Amino acid sequence: CASSSEGTHEQYF.

This chain uses TRBV10-3 with TRBJ2-5; D may correspond to TRBD1 or TRBD2 (5 bases each). Looked up from germline, CDR1 is ENHRY and CDR2 is SYGVKD. This CDR3 region has 18 residues. The ends were cut back, 4 bases at V and 1 base at J, with 22 bases in the middle. CDR3 loop: CAISVGVGPGSIQETQYF. CDR3 sequence (DNA): TGTGCCATCAGTGTCGGCGTAGGGCCAGGGAGTATCCAAGAGACCCAGTACTTC.

DNA of the CDR3: TGTGCCAGCAGCCCTCCCCAAGCGGGAGGGCGCCATGAGCAGTTCTTC. It encodes CASSPPQAGGRHEQFF. This chain connects TRBV4-2 to TRBJ2-1; 10 positions agree with TRBD2. The V gene's germline CDR1 is LGHNA and CDR2 YNFKEQ. The CDR3 has 16 residues. V lost 4 bases, J lost 8 bases, and 11 bases stayed unmatched.

This rearrangement joins TRBV29-1 to TRBJ2-1; a weak D match, TRBD2 (6 bases). The CDR3 consists of 17 residues. Looked up from germline, CDR1 is SQVTM and CDR2 is ANQGSEA. V was trimmed by 1 base and J by 2 bases, leaving 18 bases between them. CDR3 nucleotides: TGCAGCGTTGAAGGCCCCCTGGGGGGTAACACCTACAATGAGCAGTTCTTC. It is translated as CSVEGPLGGNTYNEQFF.

The V and J genes are TRBV6-5 and TRBJ2-7; 9 nucleotides match TRBD1. With 3 bases clipped from V and 6 bases from J, the junction kept 9 bases outside the gene matches. Germline-derived CDR1 and CDR2 are MNHEY and SVGAGI. This CDR3 is built from 15 residues. The CDR3 DNA reads TGTGCCAGCAGTTATACAGGGGGCATGTCGGGCGAGCAGTACTTC. Translating gives CASSYTGGMSGEQYF.

The chain carries TRBV10-3 and TRBJ1-5, with D unresolved. Germline CDR1 is ENHRY and CDR2 is SYGVKD. The CDR3 extends over 15 amino acids. V was trimmed by 10 bases and J by 5 bases, leaving 21 bases between them. CDR3 in DNA: TGTGCCACCCGGTCCAAAGCTACAACCGATCAGCCCCAGCATTTT. This encodes CATRSKATTDQPQHF.

V usage is TRBV28 and J usage is TRBJ2-5; D unresolved. Between the trimmed V and J ends, which lost 6 bases and 4 bases, there was a span of 12 bases. This CDR3 spans 13 amino acids. Germline-derived CDR1 and CDR2 are MDHEN and SYDVKM. CDR3 in amino acids: CASSSPWPETQYF. The CDR3, as DNA: TGTGCCAGCAGCTCCCCCTGGCCAGAGACCCAGTACTTC.

The rearrangement links TRBV6-6 to TRBJ1-1; D is perhaps TRBD1 (5 bases). Germline V gives CDR1 MNHNY, CDR2 SVGAGI (reference sequence). Trimming took 0 bases from V and 6 from J, leaving 11 bases between them. The CDR3 runs to 14 residues. Written as DNA, the CDR3 is TGTGCCAGCAGTTACTCCCGAAGGGGAGCTGAAGCTTTCTTT. It translates to CASSYSRRGAEAFF.